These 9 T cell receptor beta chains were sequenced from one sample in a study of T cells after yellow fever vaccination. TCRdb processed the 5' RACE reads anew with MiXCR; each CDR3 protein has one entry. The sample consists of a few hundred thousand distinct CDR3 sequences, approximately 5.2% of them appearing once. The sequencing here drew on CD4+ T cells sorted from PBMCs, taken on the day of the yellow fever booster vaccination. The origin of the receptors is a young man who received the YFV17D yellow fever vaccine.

CDR3 DNA sequence: TGTGCCAGCAGTTCCTGGGGACTAGCGGGGGAATCCTACGAGCAGTACGTC. Translating gives CASSSWGLAGESYEQYV. The chain couples TRBV28 to TRBJ2-7; the match to TRBD2 covers 14 bases. CDR3 length equals 17 residues. V trimming: 4 bases; J trimming: 1 base; junction bases outside the gene matches: 6. CDR1 and CDR2 (germline): MDHEN, SYDVKM.

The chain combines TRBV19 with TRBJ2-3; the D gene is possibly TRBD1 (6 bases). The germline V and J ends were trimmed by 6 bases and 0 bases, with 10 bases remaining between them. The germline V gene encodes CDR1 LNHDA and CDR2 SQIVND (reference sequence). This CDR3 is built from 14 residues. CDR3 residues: CASRTGHSTDTQYF. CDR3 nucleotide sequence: TGTGCCAGTAGAACGGGACACAGCACAGATACGCAGTATTTT.

In DNA, the CDR3 is TGTGCCAGCAGCCAGAGTCTGACCGGACTAGCGGGGAGAATGACGCAGTTCTTC. It codes for CASSQSLTGLAGRMTQFF. The chain joins TRBV3-1 to TRBJ2-1, with TRBD2 identical over 12 bases. The CDR3 is 18 residues long. Per the germline V gene, CDR1 is LGHDT and CDR2 is YNNKEL (reference sequence). V lost 3 bases, J lost 12 bases, and 18 bases stayed unmatched.

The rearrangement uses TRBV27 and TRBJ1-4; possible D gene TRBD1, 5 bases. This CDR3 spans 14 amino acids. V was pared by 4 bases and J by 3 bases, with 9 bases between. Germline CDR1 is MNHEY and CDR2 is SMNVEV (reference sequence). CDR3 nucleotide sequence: TGTGCCAGCAGTTGGCAGGGTGCTAATGAAAAACTGTTTTTT. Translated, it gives CASSWQGANEKLFF.

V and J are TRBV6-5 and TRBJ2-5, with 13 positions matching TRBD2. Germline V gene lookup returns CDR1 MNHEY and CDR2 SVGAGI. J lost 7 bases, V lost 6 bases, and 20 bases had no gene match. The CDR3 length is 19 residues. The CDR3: CASSSSGTSGAAVRVTQYF. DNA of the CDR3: TGTGCCAGCAGCTCCTCCGGGACTAGCGGGGCGGCCGTTCGGGTGACCCAGTACTTC.

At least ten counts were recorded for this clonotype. CDR3 sequence reads: CASSFLVSGSYNEQFF. The DNA of the CDR3 is TGTGCCAGCAGCTTTTTGGTTAGCGGCTCCTACAATGAGCAGTTCTTC. The rearrangement uses TRBV5-6 and TRBJ2-1; perhaps TRBD2 as D (6 bases). The germline V gene encodes CDR1 SGHDT and CDR2 YYEEEE. This CDR3 comprises 16 residues. Trimming pared 2 bases from V and 0 bases from J, leaving 12 bases between.

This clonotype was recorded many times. CDR3 coding DNA: TGTGCCAGCAGCTCGAGAGGGGGCCTGCTAGTTACGCAGTATTTT. It encodes CASSSRGGLLVTQYF. V usage is TRBV7-2 and J usage is TRBJ2-3, with 7 bases that match TRBD1. The J segment lost 8 bases and the V segment lost 4 bases, leaving 12 bases of the junction unmatched. Germline CDR1 SGHTA, CDR2 FQGNSA. The CDR3 extends over 15 amino acids.

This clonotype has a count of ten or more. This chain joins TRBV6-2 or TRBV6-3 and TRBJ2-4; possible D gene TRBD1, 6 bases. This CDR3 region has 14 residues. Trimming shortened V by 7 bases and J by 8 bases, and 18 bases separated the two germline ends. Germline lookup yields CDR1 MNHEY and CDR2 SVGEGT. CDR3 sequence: CASTWDTWADIQYF. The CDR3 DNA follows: TGTGCCAGCACTTGGGACACCTGGGCGGACATTCAGTACTTC.

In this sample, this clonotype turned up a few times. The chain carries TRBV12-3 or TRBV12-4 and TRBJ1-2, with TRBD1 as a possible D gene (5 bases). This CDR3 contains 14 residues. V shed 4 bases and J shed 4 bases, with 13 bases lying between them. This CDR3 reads CASSSPTRGYGYTF. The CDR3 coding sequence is TGTGCCAGCAGTTCCCCGACAAGGGGCTATGGCTACACCTTC.